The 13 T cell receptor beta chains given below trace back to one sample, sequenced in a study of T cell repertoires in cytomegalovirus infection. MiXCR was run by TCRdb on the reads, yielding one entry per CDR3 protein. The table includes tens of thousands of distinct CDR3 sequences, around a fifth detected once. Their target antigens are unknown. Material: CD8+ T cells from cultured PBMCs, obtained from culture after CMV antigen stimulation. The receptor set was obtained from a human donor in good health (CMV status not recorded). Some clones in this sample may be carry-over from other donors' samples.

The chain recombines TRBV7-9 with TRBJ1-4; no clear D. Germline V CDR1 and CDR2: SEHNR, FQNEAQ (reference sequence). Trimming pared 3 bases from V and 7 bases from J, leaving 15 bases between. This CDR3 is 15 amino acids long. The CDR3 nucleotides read TGTGCCAGCAGCTTCTTAGAGAGGGAAGGTGAAAAACTGTTTTTT. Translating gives CASSFLEREGEKLFF.

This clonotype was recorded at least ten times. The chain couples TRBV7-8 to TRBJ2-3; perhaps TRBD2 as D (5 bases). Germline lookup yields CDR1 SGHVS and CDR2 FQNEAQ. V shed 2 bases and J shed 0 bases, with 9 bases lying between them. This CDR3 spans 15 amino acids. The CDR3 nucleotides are TGTGCCAGCAGCTTATTCGGCGGGAGCACAGATACGCAGTATTTT. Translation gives CASSLFGGSTDTQYF.

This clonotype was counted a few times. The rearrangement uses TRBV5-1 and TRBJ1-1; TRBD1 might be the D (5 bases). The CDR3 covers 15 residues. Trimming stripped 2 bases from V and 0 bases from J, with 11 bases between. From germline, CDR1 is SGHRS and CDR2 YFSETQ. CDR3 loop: CASSLFGAMNTEAFF. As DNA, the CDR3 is TGCGCCAGCAGCTTATTTGGGGCCATGAACACTGAAGCTTTCTTT.

Written as DNA, the CDR3 is TGTGCCAGCAGCCACAGGGTTTACCAAGAGACCCAGTACTTC. Translation: CASSHRVYQETQYF. The rearrangement joins TRBV7-6 to TRBJ2-5; TRBD1 might be the D (6 bases). Germline assignment: CDR1 SGHVS and CDR2 FNYEAQ. The CDR3 is 14 residues long. Trimming removed 5 bases at V and 0 bases at J, with 10 bases between.

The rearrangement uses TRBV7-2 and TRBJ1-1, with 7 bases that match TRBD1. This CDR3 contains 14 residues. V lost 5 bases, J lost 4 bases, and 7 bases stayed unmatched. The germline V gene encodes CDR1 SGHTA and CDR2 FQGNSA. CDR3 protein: CASSPRGPGTEAFF. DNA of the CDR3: TGTGCCAGCAGCCCAAGGGGGCCGGGCACTGAAGCTTTCTTT.

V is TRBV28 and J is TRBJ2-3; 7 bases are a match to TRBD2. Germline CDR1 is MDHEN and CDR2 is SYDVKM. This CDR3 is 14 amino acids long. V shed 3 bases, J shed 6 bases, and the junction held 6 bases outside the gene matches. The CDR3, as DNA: TGTGCCAGCAGTTTGTGGCAGGGAGGGGATACGCAGTATTTT. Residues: CASSLWQGGDTQYF. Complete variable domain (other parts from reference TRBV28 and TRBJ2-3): DVKVTQSSRYLVKRTGEKVFLECVQDMDHENMFWYRQDPGLGLRLIYFSYDVKMKEKGDIPEGYSVSREKKERFSLILESASTNQTSMYLCASSLWQGGDTQYFGPGTRLTVL.

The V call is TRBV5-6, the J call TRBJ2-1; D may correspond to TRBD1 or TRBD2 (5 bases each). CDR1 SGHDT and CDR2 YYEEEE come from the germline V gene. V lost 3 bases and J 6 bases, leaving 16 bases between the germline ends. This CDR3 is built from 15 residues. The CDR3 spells CASSSGTRGTNEQFF. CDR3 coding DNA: TGTGCCAGCAGCTCCGGGACCAGAGGTACCAATGAGCAGTTCTTC.

CDR3 residues: CASSWTGNTDTQYF. DNA of the CDR3: TGTGCCAGCAGCTGGACAGGGAACACAGATACGCAGTATTTT. The rearrangement links TRBV5-4 to TRBJ2-3, with 8 bases aligning to TRBD1. The V gene end was trimmed by 3 bases and the J gene end by 2 bases; junction bases not matched to a gene: 2. Per germline, CDR1 SGHNT and CDR2 YYREEE (reference sequence). CDR3 size: 14 residues.

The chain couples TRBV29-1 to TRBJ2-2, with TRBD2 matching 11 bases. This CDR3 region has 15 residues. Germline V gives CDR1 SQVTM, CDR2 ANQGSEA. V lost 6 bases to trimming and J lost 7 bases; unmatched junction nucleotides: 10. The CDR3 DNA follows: TGCAGCGTGCCGACACTAGCGGGAGATGTCGGGGAGCTGTTTTTT. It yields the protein CSVPTLAGDVGELFF.

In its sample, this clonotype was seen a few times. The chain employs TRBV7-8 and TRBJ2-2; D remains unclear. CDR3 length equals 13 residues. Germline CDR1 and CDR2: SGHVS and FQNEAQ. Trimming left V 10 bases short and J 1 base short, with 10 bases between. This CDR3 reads CANLRKNTGELFF. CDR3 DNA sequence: TGTGCCAACCTCAGGAAGAACACCGGGGAGCTGTTTTTT.

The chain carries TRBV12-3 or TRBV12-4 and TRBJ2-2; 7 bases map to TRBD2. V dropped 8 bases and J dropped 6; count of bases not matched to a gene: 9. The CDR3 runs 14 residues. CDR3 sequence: CASQWEGRAGELFF. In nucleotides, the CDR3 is TGTGCCAGCCAGTGGGAGGGGAGAGCCGGGGAGCTGTTTTTT.

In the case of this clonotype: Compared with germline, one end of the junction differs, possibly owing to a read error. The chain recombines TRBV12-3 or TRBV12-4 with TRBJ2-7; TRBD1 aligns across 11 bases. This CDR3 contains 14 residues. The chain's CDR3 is CASSWGQGDYKQYF. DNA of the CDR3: TGTGCCAGCAGTTGGGGACAGGGGGACTACAAGCAGTACTTC.

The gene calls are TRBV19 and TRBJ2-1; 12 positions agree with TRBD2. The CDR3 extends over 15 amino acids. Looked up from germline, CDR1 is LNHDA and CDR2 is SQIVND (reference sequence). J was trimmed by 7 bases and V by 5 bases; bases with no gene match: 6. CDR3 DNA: TGTGCCAGTAGTCTTCTAGCGGGAGGGCCGAATGAGCAGTTCTTC. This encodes CASSLLAGGPNEQFF.